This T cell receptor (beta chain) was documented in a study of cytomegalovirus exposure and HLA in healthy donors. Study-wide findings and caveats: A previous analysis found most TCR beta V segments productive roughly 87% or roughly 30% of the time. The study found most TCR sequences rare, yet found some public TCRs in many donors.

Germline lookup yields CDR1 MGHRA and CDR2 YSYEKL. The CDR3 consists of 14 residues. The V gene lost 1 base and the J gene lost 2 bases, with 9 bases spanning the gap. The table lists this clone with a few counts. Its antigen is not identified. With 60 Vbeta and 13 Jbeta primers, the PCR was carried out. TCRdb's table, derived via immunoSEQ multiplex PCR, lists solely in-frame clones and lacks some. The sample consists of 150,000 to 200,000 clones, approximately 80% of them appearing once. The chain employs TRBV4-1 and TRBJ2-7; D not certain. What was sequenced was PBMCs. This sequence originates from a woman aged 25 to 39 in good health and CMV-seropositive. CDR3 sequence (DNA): TGCGCCAGCAGCCAAGCAGCGAGTACCTACGAGCAGTACTTC. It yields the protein CASSQAASTYEQYF.